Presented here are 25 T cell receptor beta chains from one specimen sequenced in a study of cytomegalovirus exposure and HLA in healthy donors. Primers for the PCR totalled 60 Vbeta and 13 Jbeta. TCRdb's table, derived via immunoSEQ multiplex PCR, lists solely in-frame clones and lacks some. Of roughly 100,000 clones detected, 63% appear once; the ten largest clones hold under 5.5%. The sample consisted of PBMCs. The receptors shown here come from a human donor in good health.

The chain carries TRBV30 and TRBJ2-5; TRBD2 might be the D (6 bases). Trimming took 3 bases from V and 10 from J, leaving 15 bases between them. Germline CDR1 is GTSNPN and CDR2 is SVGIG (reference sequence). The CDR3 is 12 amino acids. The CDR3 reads CAWSPTSLVQYF. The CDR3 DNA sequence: TGTGCCTGGAGCCCGACTAGTTTAGTCCAGTACTTC.

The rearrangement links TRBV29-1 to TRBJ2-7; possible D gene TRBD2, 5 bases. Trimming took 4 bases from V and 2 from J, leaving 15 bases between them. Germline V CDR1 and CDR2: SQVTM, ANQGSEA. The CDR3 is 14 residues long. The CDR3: CSVAGSRAPYEQYF. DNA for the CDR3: TGCAGCGTTGCGGGAAGTCGGGCCCCCTACGAGCAGTACTTC.

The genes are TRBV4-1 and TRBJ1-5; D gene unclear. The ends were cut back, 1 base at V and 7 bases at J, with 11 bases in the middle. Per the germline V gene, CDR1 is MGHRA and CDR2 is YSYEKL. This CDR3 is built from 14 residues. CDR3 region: CASSQVVYGQPQHF. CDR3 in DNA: TGCGCCAGCAGCCAAGTGGTTTACGGGCAGCCCCAGCATTTT.

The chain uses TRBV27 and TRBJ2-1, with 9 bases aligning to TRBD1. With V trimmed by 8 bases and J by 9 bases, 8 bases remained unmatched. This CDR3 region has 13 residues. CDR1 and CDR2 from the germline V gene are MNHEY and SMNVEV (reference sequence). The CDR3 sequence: CASGTGITVEQFF. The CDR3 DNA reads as TGTGCCAGCGGGACAGGGATCACGGTTGAGCAGTTCTTC.

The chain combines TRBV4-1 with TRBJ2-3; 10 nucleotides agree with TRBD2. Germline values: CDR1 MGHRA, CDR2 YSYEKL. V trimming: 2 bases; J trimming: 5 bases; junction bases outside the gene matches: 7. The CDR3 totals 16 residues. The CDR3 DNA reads TGCGCCAGCAGCCAAAGAGCGGGAGGGGGTGGAGATACGCAGTATTTT. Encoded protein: CASSQRAGGGGDTQYF.

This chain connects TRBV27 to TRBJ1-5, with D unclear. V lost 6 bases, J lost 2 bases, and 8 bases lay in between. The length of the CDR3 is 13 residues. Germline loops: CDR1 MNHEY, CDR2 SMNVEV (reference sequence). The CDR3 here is CASSPAGNQPQHF. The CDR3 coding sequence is TGTGCCAGCAGCCCGGCGGGCAATCAGCCCCAGCATTTT.

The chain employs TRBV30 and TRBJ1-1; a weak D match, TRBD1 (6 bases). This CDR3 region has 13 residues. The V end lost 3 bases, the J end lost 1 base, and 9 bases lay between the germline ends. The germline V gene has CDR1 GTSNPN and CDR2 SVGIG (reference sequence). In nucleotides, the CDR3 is TGTGCCTGGAGAGGACAGAAGAACACTGAAGCTTTCTTT. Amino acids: CAWRGQKNTEAFF.

CDR3 loop: CASSVQAGVYNEQFF. The CDR3 DNA follows: TGTGCCAGCAGCGTTCAAGCGGGGGTCTACAATGAGCAGTTCTTC. The chain employs TRBV9 and TRBJ2-1; TRBD2 aligns across 8 bases. Germline assignment: CDR1 SGDLS and CDR2 YYNGEE. The CDR3 extends over 15 amino acids. Trimming cost V 2 bases and J 3 bases; bases outside gene matches: 4.

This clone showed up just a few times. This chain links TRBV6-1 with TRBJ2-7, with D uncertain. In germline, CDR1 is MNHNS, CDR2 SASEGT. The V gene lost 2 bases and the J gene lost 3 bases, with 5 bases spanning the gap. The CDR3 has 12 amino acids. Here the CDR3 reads CASSEWSYEQYF. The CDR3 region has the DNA TGTGCCAGCAGTGAATGGAGCTACGAGCAGTACTTC.

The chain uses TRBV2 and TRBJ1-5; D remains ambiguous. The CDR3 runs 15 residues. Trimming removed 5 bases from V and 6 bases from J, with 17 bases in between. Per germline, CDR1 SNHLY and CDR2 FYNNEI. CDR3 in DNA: TGTGCCAGCAGTAAGGACGCTGTAGCGGCTCAGCCCCAGCATTTT. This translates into CASSKDAVAAQPQHF.

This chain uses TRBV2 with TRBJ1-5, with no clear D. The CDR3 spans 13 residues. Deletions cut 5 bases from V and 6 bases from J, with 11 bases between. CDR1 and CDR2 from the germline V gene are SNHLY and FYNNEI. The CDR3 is CASSTSRVQPQHF. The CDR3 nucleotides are TGTGCCAGCAGTACGAGTCGGGTTCAGCCCCAGCATTTT.

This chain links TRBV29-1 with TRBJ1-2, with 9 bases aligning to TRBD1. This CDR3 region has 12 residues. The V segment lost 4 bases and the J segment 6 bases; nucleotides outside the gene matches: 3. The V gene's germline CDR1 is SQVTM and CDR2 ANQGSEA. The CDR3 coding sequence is TGCAGCGTTGGGGGACAGGGCGATGGCTACACCTTC. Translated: CSVGGQGDGYTF.

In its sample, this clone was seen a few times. CDR3 DNA sequence: TGTGCCACCGCTGTGGGCCCCTACGAGCAGTACTTC. It is translated as CATAVGPYEQYF. V usage is TRBV27 and J usage is TRBJ2-5, with no clear D. The end of the DNA aligns better with TRBJ2-7, so the J call may be wrong. This CDR3 comprises 12 residues. CDR1 is MNHEY, CDR2 SMNVEV, per germline (reference sequence).

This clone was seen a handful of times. This CDR3 is CASREGREPSEQYF. DNA for the CDR3: TGTGCCAGCAGGGAAGGGAGGGAGCCCTCCGAGCAGTACTTC. This chain connects TRBV6-5 to TRBJ2-7; the match to TRBD2 covers 7 bases. The germline V gene has CDR1 MNHEY and CDR2 SVGAGI. The CDR3 consists of 14 residues. The trim removed 6 bases at V and 6 bases at J, leaving 11 bases unmatched.

The CDR3 nucleotides read TGTGCCAGCGCTCCCGGAGGCGTTAGCGATGGCTACACCTTC. Residues: CASAPGGVSDGYTF. V usage is TRBV19 and J usage is TRBJ1-2; D is undetermined. V lost 9 bases to trimming and J lost 6 bases, with 20 bases between them. The CDR3 spans 14 residues. Germline V lookup: CDR1 LNHDA, CDR2 SQIVND (reference sequence).

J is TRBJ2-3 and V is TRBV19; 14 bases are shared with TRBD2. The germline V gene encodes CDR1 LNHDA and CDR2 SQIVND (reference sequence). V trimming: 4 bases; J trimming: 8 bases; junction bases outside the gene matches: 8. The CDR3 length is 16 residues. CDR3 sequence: CASSTGLAGVDGTQYF. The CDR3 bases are TGTGCCAGTAGTACGGGACTAGCGGGAGTAGATGGTACGCAGTATTTT. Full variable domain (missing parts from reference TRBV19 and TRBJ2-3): DGGITQSPKYLFRKEGQNVTLSCEQNLNHDAMYWYRQDPGQGLRLIYYSQIVNDFQKGDIAEGYSVSREKKESFPLTVTSAQKNPTAFYLCASSTGLAGVDGTQYFGPGTRLTVL.

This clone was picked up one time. CDR3 residues: CAWSQGTASSYEQYF. In DNA, the CDR3 is TGTGCCTGGTCCCAGGGGACAGCGAGCTCCTACGAGCAGTACTTC. The genes are TRBV30 and TRBJ2-7, with TRBD1 identical over 7 bases. This CDR3 is built from 15 residues. Looked up from germline, CDR1 is GTSNPN and CDR2 is SVGIG (reference sequence). V lost 5 bases, J lost 0 bases, and 10 bases stayed unmatched.

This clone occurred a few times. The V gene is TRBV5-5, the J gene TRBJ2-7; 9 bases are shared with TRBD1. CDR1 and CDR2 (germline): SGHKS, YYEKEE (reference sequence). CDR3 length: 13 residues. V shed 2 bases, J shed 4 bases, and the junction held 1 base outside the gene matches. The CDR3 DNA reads TGTGCCAGCAGCTTCGGGACAGGGTACGAGCAGTACTTC. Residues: CASSFGTGYEQYF.

The CDR3 DNA reads TGTGCCAGCAGCCGCAGGGCCCCCACAGATACGCAGTATTTT. Translated: CASSRRAPTDTQYF. J is TRBJ2-3 and V is TRBV7-9; a possible D gene is TRBD1 (5 bases). V lost 5 bases and J 2 bases, leaving 11 bases between the germline ends. The CDR3 covers 14 residues. In germline, CDR1 is SEHNR, CDR2 FQNEAQ (reference sequence).

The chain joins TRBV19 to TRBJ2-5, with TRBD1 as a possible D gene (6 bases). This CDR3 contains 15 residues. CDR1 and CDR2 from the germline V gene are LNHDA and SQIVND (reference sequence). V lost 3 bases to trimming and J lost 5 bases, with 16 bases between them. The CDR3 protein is CASSMNRAPRETQYF. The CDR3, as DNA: TGTGCCAGTAGTATGAACAGGGCCCCAAGGGAGACCCAGTACTTC.

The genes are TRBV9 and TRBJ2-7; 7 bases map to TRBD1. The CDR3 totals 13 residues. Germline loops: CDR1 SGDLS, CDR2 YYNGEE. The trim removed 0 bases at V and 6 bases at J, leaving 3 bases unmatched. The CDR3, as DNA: TGTGCCAGCAGCGTAGCCCCAGGGGGCGAGCAGTACTTC. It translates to CASSVAPGGEQYF.

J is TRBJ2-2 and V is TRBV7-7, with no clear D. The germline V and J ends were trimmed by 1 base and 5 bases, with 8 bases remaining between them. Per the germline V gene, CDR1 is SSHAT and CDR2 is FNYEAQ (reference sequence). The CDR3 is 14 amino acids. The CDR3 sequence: CASSLGVGTGELFF. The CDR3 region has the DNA TGTGCCAGCAGCTTAGGCGTCGGGACCGGGGAGCTGTTTTTT.

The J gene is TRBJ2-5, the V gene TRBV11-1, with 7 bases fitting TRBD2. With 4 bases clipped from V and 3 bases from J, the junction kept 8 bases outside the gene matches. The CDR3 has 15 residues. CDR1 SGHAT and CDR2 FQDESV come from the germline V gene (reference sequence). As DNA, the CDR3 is TGTGCCAGCAGCTCGCCCGGGACTACCAAAGAGACCCAGTACTTC. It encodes CASSSPGTTKETQYF.

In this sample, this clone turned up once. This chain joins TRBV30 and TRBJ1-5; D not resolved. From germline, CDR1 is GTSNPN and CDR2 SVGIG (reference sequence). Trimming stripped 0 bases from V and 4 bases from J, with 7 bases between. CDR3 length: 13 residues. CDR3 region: CAWSVRENQPQHF. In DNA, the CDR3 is TGTGCCTGGAGTGTACGGGAGAATCAGCCCCAGCATTTT.

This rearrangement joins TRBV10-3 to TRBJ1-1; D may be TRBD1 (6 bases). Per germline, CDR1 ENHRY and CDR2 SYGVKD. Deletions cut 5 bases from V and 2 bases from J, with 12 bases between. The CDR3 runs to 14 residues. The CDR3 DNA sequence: TGTGCCATCAGTTTCCAGGGGCCAAACACTGAAGCTTTCTTT. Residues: CAISFQGPNTEAFF.